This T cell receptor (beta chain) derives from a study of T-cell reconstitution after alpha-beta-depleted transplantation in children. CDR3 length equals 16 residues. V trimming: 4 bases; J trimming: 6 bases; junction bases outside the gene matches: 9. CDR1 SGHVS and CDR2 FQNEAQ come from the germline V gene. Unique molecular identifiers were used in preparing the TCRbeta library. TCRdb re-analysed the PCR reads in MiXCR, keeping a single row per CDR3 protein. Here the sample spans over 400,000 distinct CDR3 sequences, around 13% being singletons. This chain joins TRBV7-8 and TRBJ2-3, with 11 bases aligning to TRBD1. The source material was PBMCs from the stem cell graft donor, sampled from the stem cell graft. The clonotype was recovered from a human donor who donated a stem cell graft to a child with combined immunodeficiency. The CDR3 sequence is CASSSLDRGLMDTQYF. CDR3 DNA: TGTGCCAGCAGCTCTTTGGACAGGGGGCTTATGGATACGCAGTATTTT.